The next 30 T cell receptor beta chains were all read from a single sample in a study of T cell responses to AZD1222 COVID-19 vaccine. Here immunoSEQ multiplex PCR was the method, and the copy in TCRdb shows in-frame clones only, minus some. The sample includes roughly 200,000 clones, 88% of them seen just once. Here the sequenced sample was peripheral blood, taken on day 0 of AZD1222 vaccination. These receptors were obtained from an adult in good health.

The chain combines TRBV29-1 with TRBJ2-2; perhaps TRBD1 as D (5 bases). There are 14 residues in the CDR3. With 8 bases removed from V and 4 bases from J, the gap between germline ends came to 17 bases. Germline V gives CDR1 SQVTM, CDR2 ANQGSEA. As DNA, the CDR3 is TGCAGCCACCCCAGGGAAAAGATCACCGGGGAGCTGTTTTTT. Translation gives CSHPREKITGELFF.

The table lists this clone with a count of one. This CDR3 is CASSPQGDTEAFF. CDR3 nucleotide sequence: TGTGCCAGCAGCCCACAGGGGGACACTGAAGCTTTCTTT. The chain has TRBV6-5 and TRBJ1-1, with TRBD1 matching over 8 bases. V dropped 6 bases and J dropped 3; count of bases not matched to a gene: 3. The CDR3 runs to 13 residues. Germline V gene data show CDR1 as MNHEY and CDR2 as SVGAGI.

The CDR3 coding sequence is TGTGCCAGCTCATCAAGGGGGTCTGGAAACACCATATATTTT. This translates into CASSSRGSGNTIYF. This chain connects TRBV18 to TRBJ1-3, with D possibly TRBD1 on 6 matching bases. The CDR3 covers 14 residues. Germline-derived CDR1 and CDR2 are KGHSH and LQKENI. Trimming removed 5 bases at V and 1 base at J, with 9 bases between.

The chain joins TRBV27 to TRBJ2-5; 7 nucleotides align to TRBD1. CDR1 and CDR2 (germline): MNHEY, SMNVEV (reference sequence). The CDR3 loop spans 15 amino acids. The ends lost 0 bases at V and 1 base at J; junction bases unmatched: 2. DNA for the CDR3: TGTGCCAGCAGTTTATCCCCAGGGGGCCAAGAGACCCAGTACTTC. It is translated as CASSLSPGGQETQYF.

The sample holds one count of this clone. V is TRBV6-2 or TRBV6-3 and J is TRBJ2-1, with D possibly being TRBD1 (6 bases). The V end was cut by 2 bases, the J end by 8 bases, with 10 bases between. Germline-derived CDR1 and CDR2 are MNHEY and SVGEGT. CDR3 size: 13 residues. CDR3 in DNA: TGTGCCAGCAGTTACAACAGGGCCCATGAGCAGTTCTTC. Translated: CASSYNRAHEQFF.

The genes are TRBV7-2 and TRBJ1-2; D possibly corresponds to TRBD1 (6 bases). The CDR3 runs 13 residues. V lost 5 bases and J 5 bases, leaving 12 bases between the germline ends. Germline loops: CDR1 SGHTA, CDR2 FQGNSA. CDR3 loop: CASSPPGQYGYTF. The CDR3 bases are TGTGCCAGCAGCCCCCCAGGACAGTATGGCTACACCTTC.

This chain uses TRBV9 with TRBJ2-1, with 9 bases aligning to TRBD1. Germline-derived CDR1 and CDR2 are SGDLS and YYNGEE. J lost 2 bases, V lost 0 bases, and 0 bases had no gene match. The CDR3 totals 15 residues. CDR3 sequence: CASSVGQGAYNEQFF. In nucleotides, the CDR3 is TGTGCCAGCAGCGTAGGACAGGGGGCCTACAATGAGCAGTTCTTC.

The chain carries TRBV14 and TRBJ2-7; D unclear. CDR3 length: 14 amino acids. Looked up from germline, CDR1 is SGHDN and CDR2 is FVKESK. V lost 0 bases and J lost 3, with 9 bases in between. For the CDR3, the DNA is TGTGCCAGCAGCCAAGATAACTTATTCTACGAGCAGTACTTC. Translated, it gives CASSQDNLFYEQYF.

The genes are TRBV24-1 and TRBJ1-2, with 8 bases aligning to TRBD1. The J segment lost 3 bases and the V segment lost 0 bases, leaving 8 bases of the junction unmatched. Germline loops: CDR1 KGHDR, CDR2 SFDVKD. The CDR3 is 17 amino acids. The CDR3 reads CATSDLSRKDRDYGYTF. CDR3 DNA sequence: TGTGCCACCAGTGATTTGTCCCGTAAGGACAGGGACTATGGCTACACCTTC.

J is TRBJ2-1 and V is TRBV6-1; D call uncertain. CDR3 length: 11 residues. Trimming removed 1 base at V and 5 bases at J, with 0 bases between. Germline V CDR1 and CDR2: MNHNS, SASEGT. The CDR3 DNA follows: TGTGCCAGCAGTGAAGACAATGAGCAGTTCTTC. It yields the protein CASSEDNEQFF.

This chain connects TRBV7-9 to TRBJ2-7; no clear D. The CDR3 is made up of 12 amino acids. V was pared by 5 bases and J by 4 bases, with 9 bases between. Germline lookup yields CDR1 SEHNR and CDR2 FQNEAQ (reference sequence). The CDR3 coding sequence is TGTGCCAGCAGCCCCGGCTTATACGAGCAGTACTTC. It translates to CASSPGLYEQYF.

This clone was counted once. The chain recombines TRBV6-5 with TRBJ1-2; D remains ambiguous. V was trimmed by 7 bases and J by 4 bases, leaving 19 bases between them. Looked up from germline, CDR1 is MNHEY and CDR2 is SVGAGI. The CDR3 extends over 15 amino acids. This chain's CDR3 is CASTITASSFYGYTF. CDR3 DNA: TGTGCCAGCACCATAACGGCCAGTTCCTTCTATGGCTACACCTTC.

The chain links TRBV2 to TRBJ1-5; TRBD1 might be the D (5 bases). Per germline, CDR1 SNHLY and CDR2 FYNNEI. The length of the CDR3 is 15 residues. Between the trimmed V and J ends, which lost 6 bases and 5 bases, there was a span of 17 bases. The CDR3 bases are TGTGCCAGCAGCCCCCTCTGGGGGTTGGATCAGCCCCAGCATTTT. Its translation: CASSPLWGLDQPQHF. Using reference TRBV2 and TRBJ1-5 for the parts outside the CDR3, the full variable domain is EPEVTQTPSHQVTQMGQEVILRCVPISNHLYFYWYRQILGQKVEFLVSFYNNEISEKSEIFDDQFSVERPDGSNFTLKIRSTKLEDSAMYFCASSPLWGLDQPQHFGDGTRLSIL.

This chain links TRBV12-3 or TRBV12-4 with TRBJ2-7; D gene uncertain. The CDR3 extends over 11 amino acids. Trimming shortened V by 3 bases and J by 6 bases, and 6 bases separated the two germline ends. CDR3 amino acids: CASSLNVEQYF. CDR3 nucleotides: TGTGCCAGCAGTTTGAATGTCGAGCAGTACTTC.

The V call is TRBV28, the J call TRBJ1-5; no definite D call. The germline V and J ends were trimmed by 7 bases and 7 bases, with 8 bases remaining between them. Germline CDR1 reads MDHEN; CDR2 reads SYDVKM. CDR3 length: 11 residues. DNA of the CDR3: TGTGCCAGCACCCCGGGCCAGCCCCAGCATTTT. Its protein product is CASTPGQPQHF.

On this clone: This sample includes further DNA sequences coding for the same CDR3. CDR3 nucleotide sequence: TGTGCCAGCAGCCAAGGCGGGGATACGCAGTATTTT. This gives the protein CASSQGGDTQYF. The V and J genes are TRBV3-1 (or the pseudogene TRBV3-2) and TRBJ2-3; tentative D call: TRBD2 (5 bases). CDR1 and CDR2 from the germline V gene are LGHDT and YNNKEL (reference sequence). This CDR3 is built from 12 residues. The V end was cut by 1 base, the J end by 6 bases, with 5 bases between.

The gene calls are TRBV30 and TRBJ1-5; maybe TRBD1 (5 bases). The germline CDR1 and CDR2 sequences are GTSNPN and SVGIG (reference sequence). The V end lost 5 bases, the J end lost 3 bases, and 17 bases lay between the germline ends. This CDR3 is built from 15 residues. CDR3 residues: CAWAQGGTLNQPQHF. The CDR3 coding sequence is TGTGCCTGGGCCCAGGGAGGAACCCTCAATCAGCCCCAGCATTTT.

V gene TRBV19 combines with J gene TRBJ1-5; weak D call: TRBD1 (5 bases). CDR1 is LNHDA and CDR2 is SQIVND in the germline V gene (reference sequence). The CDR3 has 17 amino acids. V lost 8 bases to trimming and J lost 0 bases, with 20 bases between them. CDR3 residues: CASGRGRGDPSNQPQHF. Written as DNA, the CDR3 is TGTGCCAGTGGACGGGGGAGGGGAGACCCTAGCAATCAGCCCCAGCATTTT.

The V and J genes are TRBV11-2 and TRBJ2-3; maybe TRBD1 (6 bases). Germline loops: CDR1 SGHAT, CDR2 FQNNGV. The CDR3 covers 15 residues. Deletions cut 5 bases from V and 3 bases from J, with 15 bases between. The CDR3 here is CASSKQGVLTDTQYF. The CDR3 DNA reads TGTGCCAGCAGCAAACAGGGCGTCCTAACAGATACGCAGTATTTT.

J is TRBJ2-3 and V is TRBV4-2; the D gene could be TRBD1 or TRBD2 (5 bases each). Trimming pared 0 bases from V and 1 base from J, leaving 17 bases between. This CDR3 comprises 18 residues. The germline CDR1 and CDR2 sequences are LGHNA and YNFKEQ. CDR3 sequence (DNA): TGTGCCAGCAGCCAAGAGCGCGACTACAGGAATGGCACAGATACGCAGTATTTT. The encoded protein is CASSQERDYRNGTDTQYF.

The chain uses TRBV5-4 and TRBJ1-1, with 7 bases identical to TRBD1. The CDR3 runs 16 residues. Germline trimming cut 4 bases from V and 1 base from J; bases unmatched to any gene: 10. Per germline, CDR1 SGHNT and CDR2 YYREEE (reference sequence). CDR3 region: CASSPTYRGKNTEAFF. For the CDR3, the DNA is TGTGCCAGCAGCCCCACTTACAGGGGAAAGAACACTGAAGCTTTCTTT.

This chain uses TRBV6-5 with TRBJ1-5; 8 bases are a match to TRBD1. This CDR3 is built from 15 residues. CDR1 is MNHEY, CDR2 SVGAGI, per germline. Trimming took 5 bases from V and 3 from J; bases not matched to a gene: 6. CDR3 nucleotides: TGTGCCAGCAGTACCGCAGGGGGCTTCAATCAGCCCCAGCATTTT. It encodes CASSTAGGFNQPQHF.

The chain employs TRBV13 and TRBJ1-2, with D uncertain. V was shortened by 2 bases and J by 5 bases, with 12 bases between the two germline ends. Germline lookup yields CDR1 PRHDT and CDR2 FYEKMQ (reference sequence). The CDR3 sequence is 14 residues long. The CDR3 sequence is CASSLQERTYGYTF. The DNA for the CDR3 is TGTGCCAGCAGCTTACAAGAGAGGACGTATGGCTACACCTTC.

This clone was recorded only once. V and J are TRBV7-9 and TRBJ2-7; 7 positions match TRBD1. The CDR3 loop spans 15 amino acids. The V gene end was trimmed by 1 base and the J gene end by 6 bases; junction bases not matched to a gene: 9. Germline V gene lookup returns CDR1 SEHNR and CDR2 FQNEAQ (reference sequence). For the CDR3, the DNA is TGTGCCAGCAGCTTAGGAGACAGGGTATCGGTCGAGCAGTACTTC. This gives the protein CASSLGDRVSVEQYF.

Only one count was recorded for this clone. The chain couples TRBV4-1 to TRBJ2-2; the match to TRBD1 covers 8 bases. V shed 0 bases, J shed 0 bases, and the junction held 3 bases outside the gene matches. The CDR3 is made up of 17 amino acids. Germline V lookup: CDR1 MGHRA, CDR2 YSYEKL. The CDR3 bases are TGCGCCAGCAGCCAAGAACAGGGGGGACCGAACACCGGGGAGCTGTTTTTT. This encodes CASSQEQGGPNTGELFF.

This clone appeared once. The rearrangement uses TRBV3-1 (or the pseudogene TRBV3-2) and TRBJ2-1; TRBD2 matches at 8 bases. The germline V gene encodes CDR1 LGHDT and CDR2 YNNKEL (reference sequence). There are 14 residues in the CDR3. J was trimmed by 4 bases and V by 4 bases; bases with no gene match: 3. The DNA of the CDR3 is TGTGCCAGCAGCCGCAGCGGGGGTTACAATGAGCAGTTCTTC. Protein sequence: CASSRSGGYNEQFF.

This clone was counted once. CDR3 sequence reads: CAWREFYNSPLHF. The CDR3 DNA reads as TGTGCCTGGAGAGAGTTTTATAATTCACCCCTCCACTTT. V usage is TRBV30 and J usage is TRBJ1-6; D gene uncertain. V lost 3 bases to trimming and J lost 4 bases, with 7 bases between them. The CDR3 runs 13 residues. Germline loops: CDR1 GTSNPN, CDR2 SVGIG (reference sequence).

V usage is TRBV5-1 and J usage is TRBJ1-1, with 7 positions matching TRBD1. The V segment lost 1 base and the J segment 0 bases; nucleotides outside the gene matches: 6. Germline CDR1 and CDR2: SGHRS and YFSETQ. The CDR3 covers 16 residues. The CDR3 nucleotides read TGCGCCAGCAGCTTGTTACAGGGGCCGATGAACACTGAAGCTTTCTTT. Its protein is CASSLLQGPMNTEAFF.

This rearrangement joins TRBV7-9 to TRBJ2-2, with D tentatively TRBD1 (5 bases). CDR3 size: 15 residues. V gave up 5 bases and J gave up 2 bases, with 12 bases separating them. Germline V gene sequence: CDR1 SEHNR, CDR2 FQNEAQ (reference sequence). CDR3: CASSTRQTNTGELFF. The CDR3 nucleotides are TGTGCCAGCAGCACAAGACAGACCAACACCGGGGAGCTGTTTTTT.

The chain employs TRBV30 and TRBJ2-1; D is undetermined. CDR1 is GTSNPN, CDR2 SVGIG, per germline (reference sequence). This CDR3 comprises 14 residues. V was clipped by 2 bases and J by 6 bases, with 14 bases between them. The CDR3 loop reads CAWSPIKRSNEQFF. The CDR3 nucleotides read TGTGCCTGGAGTCCTATTAAGCGCTCCAATGAGCAGTTCTTC.